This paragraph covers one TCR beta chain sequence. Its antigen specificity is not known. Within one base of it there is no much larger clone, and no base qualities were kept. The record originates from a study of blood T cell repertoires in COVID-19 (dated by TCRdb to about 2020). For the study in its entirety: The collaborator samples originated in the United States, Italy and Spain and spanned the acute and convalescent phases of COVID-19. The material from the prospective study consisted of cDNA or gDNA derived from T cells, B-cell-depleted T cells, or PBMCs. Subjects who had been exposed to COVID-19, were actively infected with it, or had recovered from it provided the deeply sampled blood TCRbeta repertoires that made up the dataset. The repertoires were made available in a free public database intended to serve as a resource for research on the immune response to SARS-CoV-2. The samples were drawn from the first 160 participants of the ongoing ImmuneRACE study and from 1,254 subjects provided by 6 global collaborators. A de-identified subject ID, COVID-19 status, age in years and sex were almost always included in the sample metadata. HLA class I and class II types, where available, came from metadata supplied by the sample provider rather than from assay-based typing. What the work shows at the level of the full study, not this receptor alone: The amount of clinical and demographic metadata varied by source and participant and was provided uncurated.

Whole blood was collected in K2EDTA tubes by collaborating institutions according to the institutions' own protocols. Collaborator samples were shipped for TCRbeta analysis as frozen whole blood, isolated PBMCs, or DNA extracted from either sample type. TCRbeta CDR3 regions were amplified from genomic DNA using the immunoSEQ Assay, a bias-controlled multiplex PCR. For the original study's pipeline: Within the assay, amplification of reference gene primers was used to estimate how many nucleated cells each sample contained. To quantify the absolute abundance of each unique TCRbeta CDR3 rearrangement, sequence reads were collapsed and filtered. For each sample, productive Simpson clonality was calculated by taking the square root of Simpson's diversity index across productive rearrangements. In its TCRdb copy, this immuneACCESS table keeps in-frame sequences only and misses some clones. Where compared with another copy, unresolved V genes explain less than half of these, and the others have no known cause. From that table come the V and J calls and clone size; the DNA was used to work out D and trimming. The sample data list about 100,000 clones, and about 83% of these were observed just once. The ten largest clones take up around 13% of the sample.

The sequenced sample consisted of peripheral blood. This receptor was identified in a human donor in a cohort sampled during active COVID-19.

The nucleotides are TGTGCCAGCGGCAGGGGTGGCGGTGGCACAGATACGCAGTATTTT. This sequence encodes CASGRGGGGTDTQYF. The chain couples TRBV5-4 to TRBJ2-3; TRBD1 is a weak D gene call, 6 bases matching. At the junction V is shortened by 7 bases and J by 1 base, with 16 bases in between. Taken from cysteine to phenylalanine, the CDR3 has 15 residues. The kept DNA is CDR3 alone, 45 bases in frame from the first base. CDR1 and CDR2 are read off the germline V gene (reference sequence) as SGHNT and YYREEE.